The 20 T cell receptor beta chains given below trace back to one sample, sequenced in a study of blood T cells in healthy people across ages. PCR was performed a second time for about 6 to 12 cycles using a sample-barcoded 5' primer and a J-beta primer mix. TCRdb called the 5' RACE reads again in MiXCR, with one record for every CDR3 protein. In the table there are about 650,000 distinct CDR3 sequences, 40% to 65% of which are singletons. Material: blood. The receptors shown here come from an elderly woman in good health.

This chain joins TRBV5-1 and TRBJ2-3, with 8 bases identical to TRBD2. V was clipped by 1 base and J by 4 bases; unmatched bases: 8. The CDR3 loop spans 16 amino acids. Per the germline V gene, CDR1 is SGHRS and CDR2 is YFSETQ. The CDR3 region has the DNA TGCGCCAGCAGCTTGTCCGGCGGGGGGACCTCAGATACGCAGTATTTT. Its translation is CASSLSGGGTSDTQYF.

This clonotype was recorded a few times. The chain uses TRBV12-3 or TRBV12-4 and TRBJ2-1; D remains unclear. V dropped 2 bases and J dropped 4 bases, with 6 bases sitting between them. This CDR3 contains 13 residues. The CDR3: CASSLPRYNEQFF. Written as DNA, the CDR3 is TGTGCCAGCAGTTTACCCAGGTACAATGAGCAGTTCTTC.

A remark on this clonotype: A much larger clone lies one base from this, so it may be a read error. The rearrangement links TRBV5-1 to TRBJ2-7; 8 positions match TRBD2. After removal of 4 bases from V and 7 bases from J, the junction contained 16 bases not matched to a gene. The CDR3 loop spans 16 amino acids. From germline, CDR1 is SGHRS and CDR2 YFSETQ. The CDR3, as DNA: TGCGCCAGCAGCCTGTCCGTAGCGGGGTCCCGAGGTGAGCAGTACTTC. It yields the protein CASSLSVAGSRGEQYF. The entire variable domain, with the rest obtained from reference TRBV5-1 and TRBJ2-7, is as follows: KAGVTQTPRYLIKTRGQQVTLSCSPISGHRSVSWYQQTPGQGLQFLFEYFSETQRNKGNFPGRFSGRQFSNSRSEMNVSTLELGDSALYLCASSLSVAGSRGEQYFGPGTRLTVT.

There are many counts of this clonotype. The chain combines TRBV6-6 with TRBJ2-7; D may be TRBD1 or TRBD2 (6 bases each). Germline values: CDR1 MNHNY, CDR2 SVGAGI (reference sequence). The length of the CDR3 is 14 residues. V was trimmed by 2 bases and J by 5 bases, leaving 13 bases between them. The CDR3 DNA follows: TGTGCCAGCAGTTACCCAGATAGGGGGGACGAGCAGTACTTC. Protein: CASSYPDRGDEQYF.

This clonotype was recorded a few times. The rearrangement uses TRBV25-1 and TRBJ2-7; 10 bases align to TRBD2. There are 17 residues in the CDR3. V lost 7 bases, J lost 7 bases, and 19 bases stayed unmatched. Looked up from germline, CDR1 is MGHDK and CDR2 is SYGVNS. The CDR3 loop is CASTGGLAGAAYNEQYF. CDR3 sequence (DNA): TGTGCCAGCACCGGAGGGCTAGCGGGAGCGGCCTACAATGAGCAGTACTTC.

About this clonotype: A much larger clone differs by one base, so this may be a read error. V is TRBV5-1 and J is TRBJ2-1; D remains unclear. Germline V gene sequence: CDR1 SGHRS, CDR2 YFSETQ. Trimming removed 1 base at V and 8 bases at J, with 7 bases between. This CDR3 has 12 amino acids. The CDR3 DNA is TGCGCCAGCAGCTTGAATCAGGATGAGCAGTTCTTC. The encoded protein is CASSLNQDEQFF.

CDR3 sequence (DNA): TGTGCCTGGAGGTCGGGACTAGCTTTAGAGACCCAGTACTTC. Its protein is CAWRSGLALETQYF. V is TRBV30 and J is TRBJ2-4, with 9 bases identical to TRBD2. The DNA end is a closer match to TRBJ2-5, so the J assignment may be wrong. Germline CDR1 GTSNPN, CDR2 SVGIG (reference sequence). This CDR3 has 14 residues.

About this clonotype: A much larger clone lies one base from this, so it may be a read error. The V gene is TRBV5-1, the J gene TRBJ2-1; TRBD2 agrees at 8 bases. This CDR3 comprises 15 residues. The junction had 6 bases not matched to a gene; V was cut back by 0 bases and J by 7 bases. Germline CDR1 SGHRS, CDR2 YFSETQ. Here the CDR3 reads CASSLGDSGTNEQFF. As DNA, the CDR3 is TGCGCCAGCAGCTTGGGGGATAGCGGGACTAATGAGCAGTTCTTC. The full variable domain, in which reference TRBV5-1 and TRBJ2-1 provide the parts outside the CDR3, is KAGVTQTPRYLIKTRGQQVTLSCSPISGHRSVSWYQQTPGQGLQFLFEYFSETQRNKGNFPGRFSGRQFSNSRSEMNVSTLELGDSALYLCASSLGDSGTNEQFFGPGTRLTVL.

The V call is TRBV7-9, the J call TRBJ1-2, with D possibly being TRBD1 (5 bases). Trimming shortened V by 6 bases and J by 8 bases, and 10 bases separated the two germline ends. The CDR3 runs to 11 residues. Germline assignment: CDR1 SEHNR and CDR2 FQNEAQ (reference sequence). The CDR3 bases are TGTGCCAGCAGGGGGCTTTACGGCTACACCTTC. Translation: CASRGLYGYTF.

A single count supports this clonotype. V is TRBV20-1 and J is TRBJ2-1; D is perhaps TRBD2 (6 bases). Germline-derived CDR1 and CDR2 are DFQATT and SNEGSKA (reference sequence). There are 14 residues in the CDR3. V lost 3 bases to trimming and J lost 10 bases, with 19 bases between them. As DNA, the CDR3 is TGCAGTGCTAGGTATAGCGGTGGGAGGAAGGAGCAGTTCTTC. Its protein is CSARYSGGRKEQFF.

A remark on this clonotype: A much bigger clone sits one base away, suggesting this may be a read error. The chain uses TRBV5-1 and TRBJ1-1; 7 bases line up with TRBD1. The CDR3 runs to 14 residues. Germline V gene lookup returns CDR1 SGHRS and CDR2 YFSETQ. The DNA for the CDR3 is TGCGCCAGCGGCTTGGGGGACAGAAGAACTGAAGCTTTCTTT. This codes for CASGLGDRRTEAFF.

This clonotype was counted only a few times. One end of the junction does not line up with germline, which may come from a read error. This CDR3 reads CASRLAGNTEAFF. The CDR3 region has the DNA TGTGCCAGCCGCTTAGCGGGGAACACTGAAGCTTTCTTT. The chain employs TRBV7-9 and TRBJ1-1; D remains unclear. Germline assignment: CDR1 SEHNR and CDR2 FQNEAQ (reference sequence). CDR3 size: 13 residues. Combining the CDR3 with reference TRBV7-9 and TRBJ1-1 gives the whole variable domain DTGVSQNPRHKITKRGQNVTFRCDPISEHNRLYWYRQTLGQGPEFLTYFQNEAQLEKSRLLSDRFSAERPKGSFSTLEIQRTEQGDSAMYLCASRLAGNTEAFFGQGTRLTVV.

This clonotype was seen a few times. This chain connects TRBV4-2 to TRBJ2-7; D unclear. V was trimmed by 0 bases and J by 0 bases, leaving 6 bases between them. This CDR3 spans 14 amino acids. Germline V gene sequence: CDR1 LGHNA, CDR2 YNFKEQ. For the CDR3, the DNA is TGTGCCAGCAGCCAAGATCCTCTCTCCTACGAGCAGTACTTC. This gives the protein CASSQDPLSYEQYF.

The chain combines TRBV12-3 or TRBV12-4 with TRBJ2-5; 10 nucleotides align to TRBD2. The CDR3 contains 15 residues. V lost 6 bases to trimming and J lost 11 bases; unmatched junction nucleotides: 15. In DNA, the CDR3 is TGTGCCAGCAGAGAGAGCGGGGGGGAGTACAATGAGCAGTACTTC. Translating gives CASRESGGEYNEQYF.

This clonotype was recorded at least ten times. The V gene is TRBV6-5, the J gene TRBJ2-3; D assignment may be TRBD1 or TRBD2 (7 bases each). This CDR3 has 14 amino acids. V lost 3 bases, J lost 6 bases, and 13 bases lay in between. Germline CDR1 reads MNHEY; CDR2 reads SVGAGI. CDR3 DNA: TGTGCCAGCAGTTATTACAGGGGAGGGGATACGCAGTATTTT. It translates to CASSYYRGGDTQYF.

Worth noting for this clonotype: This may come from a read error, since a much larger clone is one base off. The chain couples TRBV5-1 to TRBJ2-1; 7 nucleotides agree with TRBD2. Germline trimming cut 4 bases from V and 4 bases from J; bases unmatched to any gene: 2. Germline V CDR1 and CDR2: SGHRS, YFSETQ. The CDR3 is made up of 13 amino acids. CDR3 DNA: TGCGCCAGCAGCGTGCGGGGGTACAATGAGCAGTTCTTC. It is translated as CASSVRGYNEQFF.

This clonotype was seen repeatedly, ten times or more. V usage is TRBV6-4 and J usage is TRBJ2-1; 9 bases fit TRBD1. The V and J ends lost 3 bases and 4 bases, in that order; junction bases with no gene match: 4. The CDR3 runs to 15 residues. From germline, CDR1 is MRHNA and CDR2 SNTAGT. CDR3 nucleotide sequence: TGTGCCAGCAGTGATGGGACAGGGACTTACAATGAGCAGTTCTTC. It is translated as CASSDGTGTYNEQFF.

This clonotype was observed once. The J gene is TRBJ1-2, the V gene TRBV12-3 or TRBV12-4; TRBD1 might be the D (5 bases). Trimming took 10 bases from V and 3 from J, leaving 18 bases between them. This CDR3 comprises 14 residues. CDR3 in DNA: TGTGCCACTACACCATCCGGGGACGACTATGGCTACACCTTC. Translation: CATTPSGDDYGYTF.

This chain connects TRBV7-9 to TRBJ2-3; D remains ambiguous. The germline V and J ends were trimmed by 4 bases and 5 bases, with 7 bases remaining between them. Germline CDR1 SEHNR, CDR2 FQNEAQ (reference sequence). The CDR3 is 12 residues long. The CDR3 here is CASSSAIDTQYF. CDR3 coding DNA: TGTGCCAGCAGCTCGGCGATAGATACGCAGTATTTT.

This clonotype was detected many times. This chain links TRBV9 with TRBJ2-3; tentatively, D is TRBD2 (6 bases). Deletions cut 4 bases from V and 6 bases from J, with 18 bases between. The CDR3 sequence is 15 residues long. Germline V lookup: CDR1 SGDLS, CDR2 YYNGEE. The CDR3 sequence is CASSPRDSGADTQYF. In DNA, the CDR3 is TGTGCCAGCAGCCCGCGGGACTCAGGCGCGGATACGCAGTATTTT.